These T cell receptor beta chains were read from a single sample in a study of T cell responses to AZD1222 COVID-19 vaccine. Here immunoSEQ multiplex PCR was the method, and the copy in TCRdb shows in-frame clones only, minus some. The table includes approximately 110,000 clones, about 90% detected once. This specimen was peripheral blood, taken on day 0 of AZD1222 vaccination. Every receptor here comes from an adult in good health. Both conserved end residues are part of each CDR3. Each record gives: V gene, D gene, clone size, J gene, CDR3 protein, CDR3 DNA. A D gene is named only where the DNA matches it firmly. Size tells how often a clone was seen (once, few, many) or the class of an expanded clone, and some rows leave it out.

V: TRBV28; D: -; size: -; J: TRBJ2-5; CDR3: CASSLMSETQYF; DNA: TGTGCCAGCAGTTTGATGTCGGAGACCCAGTACTTC
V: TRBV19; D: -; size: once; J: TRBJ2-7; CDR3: CASSEPARVYEQYF; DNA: TGTGCCAGTAGCGAGCCAGCTAGAGTCTACGAGCAGTACTTC
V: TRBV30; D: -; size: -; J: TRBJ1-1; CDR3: CAWSRQVLMNTEAFF; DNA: TGTGCCTGGAGCAGACAGGTTCTAATGAACACTGAAGCTTTCTTT
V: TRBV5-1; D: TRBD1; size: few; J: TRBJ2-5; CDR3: CASSLKGQGRETQYF; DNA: TGCGCCAGCAGCTTGAAAGGACAGGGGAGAGAGACCCAGTACTTC
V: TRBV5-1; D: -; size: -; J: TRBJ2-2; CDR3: CASSDSLNTGELFF; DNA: TGCGCCAGCTCTGATTCACTTAACACCGGGGAGCTGTTTTTT
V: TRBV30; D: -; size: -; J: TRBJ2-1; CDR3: CAWVGSIYNEQFF; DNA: TGTGCCTGGGTTGGGTCCATCTACAATGAGCAGTTCTTC
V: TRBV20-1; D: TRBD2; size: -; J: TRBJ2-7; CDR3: CSASQREHEQYF; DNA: TGCAGTGCTAGTCAGCGGGAGCATGAGCAGTACTTC
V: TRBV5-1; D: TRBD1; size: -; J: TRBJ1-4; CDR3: CASSSRGQGVAEKLFF; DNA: TGCGCCAGCAGCTCCCGGGGACAGGGGGTGGCTGAAAAACTGTTTTTT
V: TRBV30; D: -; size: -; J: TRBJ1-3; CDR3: CAWSLSSLDTIYF; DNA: TGTGCCTGGAGTTTATCTTCGCTGGACACCATATATTTT
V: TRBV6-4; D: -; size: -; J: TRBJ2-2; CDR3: CASSLGGGGGTGELFF; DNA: TGTGCCAGCAGTCTCGGCGGGGGCGGCGGGACCGGGGAGCTGTTTTTT
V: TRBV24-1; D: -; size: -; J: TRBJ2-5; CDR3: CATSDTKTGRETQYF; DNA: TGTGCCACCAGTGATACGAAGACAGGCCGAGAGACCCAGTACTTC
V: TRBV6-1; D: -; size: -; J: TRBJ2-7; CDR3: CASSEPGPPYEQYF; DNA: TGTGCCAGCAGTGAACCGGGTCCCCCCTACGAGCAGTACTTC
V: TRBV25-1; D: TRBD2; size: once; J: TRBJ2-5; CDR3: CASSEYQLAGGPETQYF; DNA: TGTGCCAGCAGTGAATATCAACTAGCGGGAGGGCCAGAGACCCAGTACTTC
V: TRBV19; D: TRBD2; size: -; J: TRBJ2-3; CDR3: CASGKLAGTDTQYF; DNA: TGTGCCAGTGGGAAACTAGCGGGGACAGATACGCAGTATTTT
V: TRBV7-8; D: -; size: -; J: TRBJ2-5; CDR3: CASSFSPRETQYF; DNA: TGTGCCAGCAGCTTTTCCCCCCGGGAGACCCAGTACTTC
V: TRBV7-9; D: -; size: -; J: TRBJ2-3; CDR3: CASSLSGTPSPTDTQYF; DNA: TGTGCCAGCAGCTTAAGCGGGACACCAAGCCCCACAGATACGCAGTATTTT
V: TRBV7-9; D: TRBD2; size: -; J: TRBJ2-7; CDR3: CATLPSGRAIDEQYF; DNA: TGTGCCACCCTCCCTAGCGGGAGGGCCATAGACGAGCAGTACTTC
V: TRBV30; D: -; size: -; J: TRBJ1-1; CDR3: CAWRTNWSTEAFF; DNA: TGTGCCTGGAGGACAAATTGGTCCACTGAAGCTTTCTTT
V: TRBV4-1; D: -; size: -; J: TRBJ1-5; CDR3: CASSQGPNSNQPQHF; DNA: TGCGCCAGCAGCCAAGGTCCGAATAGCAATCAGCCCCAGCATTTT
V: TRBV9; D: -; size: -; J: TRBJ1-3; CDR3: CASSVALGRNTIYF; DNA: TGTGCCAGCAGCGTAGCCCTTGGTAGAAACACCATATATTTT
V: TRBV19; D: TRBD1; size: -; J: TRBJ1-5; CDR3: CASSRGTEKGNQPQHF; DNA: TGTGCCAGTAGTCGAGGGACAGAGAAGGGCAATCAGCCCCAGCATTTT
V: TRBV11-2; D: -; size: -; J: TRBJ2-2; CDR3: CASSKRGLSGNTGELFF; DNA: TGTGCCAGCAGTAAGAGAGGCCTTAGCGGGAACACCGGGGAGCTGTTTTTT
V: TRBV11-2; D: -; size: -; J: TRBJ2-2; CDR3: CASSLDFSNTGELFF; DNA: TGTGCCAGCAGCTTAGATTTCAGTAACACCGGGGAGCTGTTTTTT
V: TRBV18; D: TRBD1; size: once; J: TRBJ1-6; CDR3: CASSPGQGVDSPLHF; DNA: TGTGCCAGCTCCCCAGGGCAGGGGGTCGATTCACCCCTCCACTTT
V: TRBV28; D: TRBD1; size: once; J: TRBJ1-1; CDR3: CASRGPGQAIEAFF; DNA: TGTGCCAGCAGGGGCCCGGGACAGGCTATTGAAGCTTTCTTT
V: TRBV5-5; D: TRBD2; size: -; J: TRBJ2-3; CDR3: CASSLVRVAGGSRADTQYF; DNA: TGTGCCAGCAGCTTGGTTCGGGTAGCGGGAGGATCCAGAGCAGATACGCAGTATTTT
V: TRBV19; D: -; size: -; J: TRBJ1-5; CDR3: CASNPDTRNQPQHF; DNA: TGTGCCAGTAACCCGGACACTCGCAATCAGCCCCAGCATTTT
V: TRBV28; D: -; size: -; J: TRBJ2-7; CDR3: CASSPPTVYEQYF; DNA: TGTGCCAGCAGTCCCCCGACAGTCTACGAGCAGTACTTC
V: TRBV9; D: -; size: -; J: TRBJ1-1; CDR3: CASSVESSRSTEAFF; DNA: TGTGCCAGCAGCGTAGAAAGCTCGCGAAGCACTGAAGCTTTCTTT
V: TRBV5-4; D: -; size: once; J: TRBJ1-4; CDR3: CASSLTAGSTNEKLFF; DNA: TGTGCCAGCAGCTTAACCGCGGGATCAACTAATGAAAAACTGTTTTTT